This TCR beta chain was identified in a study of blood T cell repertoires in COVID-19 (dated by TCRdb to the early 2020s). Background on the whole study: The collaborator samples originated in the United States, Italy and Spain and spanned the acute and convalescent phases of COVID-19. The material from the prospective study consisted of cDNA or gDNA derived from T cells, B-cell-depleted T cells, or PBMCs. Deeply sampled blood TCRbeta repertoires from subjects exposed to, actively infected with, or recovered from COVID-19 were included in the dataset. The repertoires were made available in a free public database intended to serve as a resource for research on the immune response to SARS-CoV-2. Samples were obtained from the ongoing ImmuneRACE study (first 160 participants) and from 950 to 1,500 subjects provided by 6 global collaborators. A de-identified subject ID, COVID-19 status, age in years and sex were almost always included in the sample metadata. Where available, HLA class I and class II types were taken from metadata supplied by the sample provider and were not determined by assay-based typing.

TCRbeta CDR3 regions were amplified from genomic DNA by means of the immunoSEQ Assay, a bias-controlled multiplex PCR. In the paper's pipeline: Nucleated cell counts per sample were estimated from amplification of reference gene primers within the assay. To quantify the absolute abundance of each unique TCRbeta CDR3 rearrangement, sequence reads were collapsed and filtered. Productive Simpson clonality was computed per sample as the square root of Simpson's diversity index over productive rearrangements. TCRdb limited this immuneACCESS table to in-frame rearrangements with V and J called. A share of clones is missing; checked studies link under half to unresolved V genes, and the rest is unexplained. D and trimming were read from the DNA, whereas the V and J calls and clone size are those reported in that table. This sample gives 120,000 to 150,000 clones in total; approximately 80% of them show up just once. Clones ranked in the top ten supply 13% of the sample.

Whole blood was collected in K2EDTA tubes by collaborating institutions according to the institutions' own protocols. For TCRbeta analysis, collaborator samples were shipped as frozen whole blood, as isolated PBMCs, or as DNA extracted from either sample type. Broad study findings and their caveats: How much clinical and demographic metadata was included differed by source and by participant, and the metadata was provided uncurated.

CDR1 and CDR2 (SGHRS, YFSETQ) derive from the germline V gene. There are 19 amino acids in the CDR3, from cysteine to phenylalanine inclusive. The retained sequence is limited to the CDR3, 57 bases, with the frame set at the first base. The trim is 1 base for V and 7 bases for J, with a gap of 27 bases between the germline ends. This clone has more than one count but fewer than ten. Its antigen is not yet known. No per-base quality is available; no much larger clone lies one base away. Rearrangement joined TRBV5-1 to TRBJ2-1; matching of 5 bases hints at TRBD2 as the D gene. The clonotype comes from a man aged 55 to 70 with active or convalescent COVID-19. What was sequenced was peripheral blood. The CDR3 loop reads CASSLPTFLRGRPRNEQFF. The DNA reads as follows: TGCGCCAGCAGCTTGCCCACGTTTCTCCGGGGTCGCCCAAGGAATGAGCAGTTCTTC. The entire variable domain, with the stretches around the CDR3 drawn from the reference TRBV5-1 and TRBJ2-1 proteins, is KAGVTQTPRYLIKTRGQQVTLSCSPISGHRSVSWYQQTPGQGLQFLFEYFSETQRNKGNFPGRFSGRQFSNSRSEMNVSTLELGDSALYLCASSLPTFLRGRPRNEQFFGPGTRLTVL.